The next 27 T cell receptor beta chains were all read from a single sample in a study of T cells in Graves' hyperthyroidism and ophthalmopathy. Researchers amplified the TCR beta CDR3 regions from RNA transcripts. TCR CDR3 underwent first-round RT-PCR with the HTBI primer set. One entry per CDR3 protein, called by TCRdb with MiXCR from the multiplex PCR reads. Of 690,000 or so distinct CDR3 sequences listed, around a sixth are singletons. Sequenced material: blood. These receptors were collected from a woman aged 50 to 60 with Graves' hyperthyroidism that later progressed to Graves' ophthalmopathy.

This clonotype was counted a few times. For the CDR3, the DNA is TGTGCCAGCAGACCTGCGACAGGGTATAATGAAAAACTGTTTTTT. Translation gives CASRPATGYNEKLFF. The gene calls are TRBV6-1 and TRBJ1-4; 7 bases map to TRBD1. This CDR3 spans 15 amino acids. The V gene end was trimmed by 6 bases and the J gene end by 4 bases; junction bases not matched to a gene: 8. The germline V gene encodes CDR1 MNHNS and CDR2 SASEGT.

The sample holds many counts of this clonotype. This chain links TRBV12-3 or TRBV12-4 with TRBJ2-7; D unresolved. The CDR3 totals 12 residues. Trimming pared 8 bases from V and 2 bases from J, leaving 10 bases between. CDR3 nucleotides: TGTGCCAGCTCTACCCGGGCCTACGAGCAGTACTTC. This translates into CASSTRAYEQYF.

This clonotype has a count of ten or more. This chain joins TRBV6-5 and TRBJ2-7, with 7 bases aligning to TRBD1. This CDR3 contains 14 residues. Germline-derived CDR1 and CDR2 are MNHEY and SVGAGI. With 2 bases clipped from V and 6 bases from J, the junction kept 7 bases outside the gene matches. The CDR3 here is CASSYVKGAGEQYF. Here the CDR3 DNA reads TGTGCCAGCAGTTACGTGAAGGGGGCGGGCGAGCAGTACTTC.

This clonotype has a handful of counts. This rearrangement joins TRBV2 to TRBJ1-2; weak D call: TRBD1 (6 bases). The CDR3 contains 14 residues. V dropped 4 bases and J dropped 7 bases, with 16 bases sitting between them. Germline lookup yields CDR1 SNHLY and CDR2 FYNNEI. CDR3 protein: CASSGVQGRTGYTF. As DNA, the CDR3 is TGTGCCAGCAGTGGGGTCCAGGGGAGGACTGGCTACACCTTC.

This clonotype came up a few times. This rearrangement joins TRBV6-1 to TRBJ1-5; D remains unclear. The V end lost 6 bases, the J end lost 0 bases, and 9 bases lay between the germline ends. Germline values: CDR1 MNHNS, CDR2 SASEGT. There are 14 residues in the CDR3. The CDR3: CASRAQNSNQPQHF. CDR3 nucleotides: TGTGCCAGCAGGGCTCAGAATAGCAATCAGCCCCAGCATTTT.

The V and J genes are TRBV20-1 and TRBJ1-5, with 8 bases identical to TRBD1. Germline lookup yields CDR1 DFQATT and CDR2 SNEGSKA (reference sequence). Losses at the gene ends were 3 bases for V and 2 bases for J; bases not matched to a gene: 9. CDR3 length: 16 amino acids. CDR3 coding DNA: TGCAGTGCTAGGGCAGGGGGCTGGGGAGGCAATCAGCCCCAGCATTTT. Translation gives CSARAGGWGGNQPQHF.

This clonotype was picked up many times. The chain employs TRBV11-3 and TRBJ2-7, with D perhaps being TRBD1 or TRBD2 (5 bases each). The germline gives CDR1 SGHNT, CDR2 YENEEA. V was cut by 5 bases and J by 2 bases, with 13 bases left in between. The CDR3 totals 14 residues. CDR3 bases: TGTGCCAGCAGCATCCGGGACGGAGCCTACGAGCAGTACTTC. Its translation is CASSIRDGAYEQYF.

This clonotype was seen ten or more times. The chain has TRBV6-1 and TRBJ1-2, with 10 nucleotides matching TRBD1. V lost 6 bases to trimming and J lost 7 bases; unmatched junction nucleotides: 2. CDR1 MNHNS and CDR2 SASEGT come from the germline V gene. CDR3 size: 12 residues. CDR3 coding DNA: TGTGCCAGCAGGCGACAGGGGGCTGGCTACACCTTC. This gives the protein CASRRQGAGYTF.

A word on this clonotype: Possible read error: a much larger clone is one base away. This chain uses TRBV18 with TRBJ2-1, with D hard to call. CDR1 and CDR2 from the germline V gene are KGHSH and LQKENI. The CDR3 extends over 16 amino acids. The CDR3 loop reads CASSPQKSPPYNKQFF. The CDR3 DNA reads TGTGCCAGCTCACCCCAGAAGTCTCCCCCTTACAATAAGCAGTTCTTC.

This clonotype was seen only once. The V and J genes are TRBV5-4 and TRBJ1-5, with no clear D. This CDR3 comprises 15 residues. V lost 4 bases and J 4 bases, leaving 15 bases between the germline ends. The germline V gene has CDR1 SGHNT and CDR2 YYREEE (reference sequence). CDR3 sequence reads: CASSVDLEVNQPQHF. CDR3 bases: TGTGCCAGCAGCGTAGACCTAGAAGTGAATCAGCCCCAGCATTTT. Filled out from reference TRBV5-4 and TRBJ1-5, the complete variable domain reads ETGVTQSPTHLIKTRGQQVTLRCSSQSGHNTVSWYQQALGQGPQFIFQYYREEENGRGNFPPRFSGLQFPNYSSELNVNALELDDSALYLCASSVDLEVNQPQHFGDGTRLSIL.

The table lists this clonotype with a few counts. The CDR3 reads CATSRGSGTGIFGELFF. CDR3 DNA sequence: TGTGCCACCAGCAGAGGGTCCGGGACAGGGATTTTCGGGGAGCTGTTTTTT. The chain is built from TRBV15 and TRBJ2-2, with 9 bases matching TRBD1. V lost 1 base and J lost 7; bases outside the gene matches: 10. Germline lookup yields CDR1 LNHNV and CDR2 YYDKDF (reference sequence). CDR3 length: 17 amino acids.

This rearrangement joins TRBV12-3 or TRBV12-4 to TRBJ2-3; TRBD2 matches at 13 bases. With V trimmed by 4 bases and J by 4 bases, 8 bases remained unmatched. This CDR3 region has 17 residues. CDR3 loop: CASSSTTSGGGPDTQYF. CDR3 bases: TGTGCCAGCAGTTCGACCACTAGCGGGGGGGGGCCAGATACGCAGTATTTT.

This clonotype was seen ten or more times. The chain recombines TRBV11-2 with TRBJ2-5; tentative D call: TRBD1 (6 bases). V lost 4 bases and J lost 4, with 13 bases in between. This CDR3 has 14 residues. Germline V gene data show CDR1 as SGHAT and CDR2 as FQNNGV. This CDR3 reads CASSSPQGLETQYF. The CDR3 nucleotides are TGTGCCAGCAGCTCCCCCCAGGGGTTAGAGACCCAGTACTTC.

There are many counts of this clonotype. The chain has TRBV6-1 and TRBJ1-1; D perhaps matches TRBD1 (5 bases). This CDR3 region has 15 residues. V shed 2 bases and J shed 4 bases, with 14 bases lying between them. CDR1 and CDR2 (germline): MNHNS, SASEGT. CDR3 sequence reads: CASSESSGRSTEAFF. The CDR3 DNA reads TGTGCCAGCAGTGAATCATCAGGGAGGAGCACTGAAGCTTTCTTT.

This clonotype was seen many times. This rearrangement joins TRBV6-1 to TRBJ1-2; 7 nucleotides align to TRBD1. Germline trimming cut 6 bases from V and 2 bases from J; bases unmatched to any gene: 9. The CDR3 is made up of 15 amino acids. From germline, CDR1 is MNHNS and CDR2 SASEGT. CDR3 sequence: CASSPSTGPNYGYTF. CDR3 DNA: TGTGCCAGCAGCCCCTCGACAGGGCCGAACTATGGCTACACCTTC.

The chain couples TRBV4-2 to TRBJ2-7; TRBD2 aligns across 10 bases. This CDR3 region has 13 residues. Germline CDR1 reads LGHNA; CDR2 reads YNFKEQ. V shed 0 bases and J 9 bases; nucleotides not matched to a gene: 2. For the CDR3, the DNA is TGTGCCAGCAGCCAAGATGCTAGCGGGGGGCAGTACTTC. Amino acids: CASSQDASGGQYF.

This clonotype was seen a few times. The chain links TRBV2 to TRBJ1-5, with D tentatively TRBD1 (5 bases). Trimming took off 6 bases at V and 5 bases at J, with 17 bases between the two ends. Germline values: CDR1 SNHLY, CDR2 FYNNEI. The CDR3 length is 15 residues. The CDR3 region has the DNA TGTGCCAGCAGCCCCGTAGGGAGGGACGATCAGCCCCAGCATTTT. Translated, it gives CASSPVGRDDQPQHF. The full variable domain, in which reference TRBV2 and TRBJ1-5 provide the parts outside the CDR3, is EPEVTQTPSHQVTQMGQEVILRCVPISNHLYFYWYRQILGQKVEFLVSFYNNEISEKSEIFDDQFSVERPDGSNFTLKIRSTKLEDSAMYFCASSPVGRDDQPQHFGDGTRLSIL.

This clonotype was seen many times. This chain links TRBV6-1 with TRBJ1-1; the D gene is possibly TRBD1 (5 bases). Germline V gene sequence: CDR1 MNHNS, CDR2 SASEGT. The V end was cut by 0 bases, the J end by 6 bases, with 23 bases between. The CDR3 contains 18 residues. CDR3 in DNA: TGTGCCAGCAGTGAAGCGGAGTTGACCATGCAGGGTAATGCTGAAGCTTTCTTT. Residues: CASSEAELTMQGNAEAFF.

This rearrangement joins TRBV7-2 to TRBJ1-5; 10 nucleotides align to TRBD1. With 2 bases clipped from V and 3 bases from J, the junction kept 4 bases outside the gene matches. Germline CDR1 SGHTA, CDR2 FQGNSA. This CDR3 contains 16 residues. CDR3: CASSLLDRGPNQPQHF. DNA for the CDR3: TGTGCCAGCAGCTTACTCGACAGGGGGCCCAATCAGCCCCAGCATTTT.

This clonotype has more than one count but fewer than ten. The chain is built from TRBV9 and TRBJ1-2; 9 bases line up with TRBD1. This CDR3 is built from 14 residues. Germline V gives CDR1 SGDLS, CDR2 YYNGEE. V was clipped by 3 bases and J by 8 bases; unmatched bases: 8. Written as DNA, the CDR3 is TGTGCCAGCAGCGGACAGGACAGGGGCAAAGGCTACACCTTC. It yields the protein CASSGQDRGKGYTF. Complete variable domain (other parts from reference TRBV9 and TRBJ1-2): DSGVTQTPKHLITATGQRVTLRCSPRSGDLSVYWYQQSLDQGLQFLIQYYNGEERAKGNILERFSAQQFPDLHSELNLSSLELGDSALYFCASSGQDRGKGYTFGSGTRLTVV.

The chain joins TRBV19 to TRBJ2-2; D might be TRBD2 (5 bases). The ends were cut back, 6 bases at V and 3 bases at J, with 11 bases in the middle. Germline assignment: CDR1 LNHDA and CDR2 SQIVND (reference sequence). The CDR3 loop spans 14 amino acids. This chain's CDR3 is CASRGDIDTGELFF. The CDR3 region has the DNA TGTGCCAGTAGGGGAGACATCGACACCGGGGAGCTGTTTTTT.

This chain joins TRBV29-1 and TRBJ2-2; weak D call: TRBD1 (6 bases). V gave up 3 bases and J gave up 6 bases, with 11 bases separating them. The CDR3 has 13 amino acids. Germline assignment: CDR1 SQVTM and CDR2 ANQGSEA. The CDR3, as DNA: TGCAGCGTTGAGAAGACAGGTCCCGGGGAGCTGTTTTTT. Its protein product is CSVEKTGPGELFF.

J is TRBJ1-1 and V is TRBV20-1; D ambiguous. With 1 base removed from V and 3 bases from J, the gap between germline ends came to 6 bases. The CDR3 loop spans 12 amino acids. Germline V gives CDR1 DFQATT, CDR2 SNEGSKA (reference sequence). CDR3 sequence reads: CSARGTYTEAFF. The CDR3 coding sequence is TGCAGTGCTAGAGGGACTTACACTGAAGCTTTCTTT.

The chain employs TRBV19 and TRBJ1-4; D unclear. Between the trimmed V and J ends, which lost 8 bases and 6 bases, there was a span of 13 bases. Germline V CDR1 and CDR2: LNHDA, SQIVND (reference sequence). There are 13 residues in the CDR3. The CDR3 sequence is CASSRQADEKLFF. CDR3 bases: TGTGCCAGTTCTCGCCAGGCAGATGAAAAACTGTTTTTT.

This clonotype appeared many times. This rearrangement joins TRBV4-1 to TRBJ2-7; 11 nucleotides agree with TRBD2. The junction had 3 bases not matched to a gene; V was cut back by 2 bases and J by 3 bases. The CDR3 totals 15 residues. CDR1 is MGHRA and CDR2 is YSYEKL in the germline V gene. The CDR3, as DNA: TGCGCCAGCAGCCAACGACTAGCGGGGTACTACGAGCAGTACTTC. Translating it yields CASSQRLAGYYEQYF.

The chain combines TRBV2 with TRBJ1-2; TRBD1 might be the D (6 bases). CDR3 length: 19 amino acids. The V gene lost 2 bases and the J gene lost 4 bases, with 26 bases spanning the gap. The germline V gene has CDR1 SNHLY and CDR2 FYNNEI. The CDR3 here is CASSEIFLADSNVPYGYTF. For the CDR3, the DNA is TGTGCCAGCAGTGAAATTTTTTTAGCGGACAGTAACGTCCCCTATGGCTACACCTTC.

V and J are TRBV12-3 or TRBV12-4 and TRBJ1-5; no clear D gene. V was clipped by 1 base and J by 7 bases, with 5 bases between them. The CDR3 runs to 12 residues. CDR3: CASSLGPQPQHF. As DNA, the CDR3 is TGTGCCAGCAGTTTAGGTCCCCAGCCCCAGCATTTT.